The sample holds a few counts of the clone carrying this T cell receptor beta chain. Its cognate antigen is unknown. PCR used 60 Vbeta primers and 13 Jbeta primers. Sequencing used immunoSEQ multiplex PCR; TCRdb keeps in-frame clones, though not all of them. The top ten hold 5.5% of the sample, which has 130,000 or so clones, 8% to 9.5% seen once. As for the donors, each was a healthy bone marrow donor. This sample is part of a study of cytomegalovirus exposure and HLA in healthy donors. Findings and caveats of the study: Clonal expansion, a later analysis showed, was greater in HLA-associated TCR beta chains than in equally common others. When the data were analyzed later, several of the most significant clusters appeared to be linked to common viral pathogens. Some TCR beta chains (roughly 160 of them) were listed as cytomegalovirus-associated.

Deletions cut 0 bases from V and 3 bases from J, with 12 bases between. This CDR3 has 16 amino acids. Per the germline V gene, CDR1 is MGHRA and CDR2 is YSYEKL. The chain employs TRBV4-1 and TRBJ2-1, with a tentative D call TRBD1 (7 bases). This sequence originates from a man aged 35 to 55 in good health and CMV-seronegative. The material sequenced was PBMCs. The CDR3 spells CASSQEEGAGYNEQFF. The DNA for the CDR3 is TGCGCCAGCAGCCAAGAGGAGGGGGCCGGCTACAATGAGCAGTTCTTC.